This is a list of T cell receptor beta chains from one sample in a study of OX40 agonist ivuxolimab in advanced cancers. Clones were sequenced by immunoSEQ multiplex PCR, and TCRdb holds only the in-frame ones, with some missing. This sample yields tens of thousands of clones, of which around 87% are seen a single time; 28% belongs to the top ten. The specimen comprised CD4+ or CD8+ T cells sorted from blood, sampled in a trial of the OX40 agonist ivuxolimab. These receptor sequences come from an adult with an advanced solid tumor such as melanoma, head and neck, liver or kidney cancer. Both conserved end residues are part of each CDR3. Each record gives: V gene, J gene, D gene, clone size, CDR3 DNA, CDR3 protein. The D gene is left open where the match is weak. Only some rows state a clone size, as once, few, many or a class for expanded clones.

TRBV27,TRBJ2-7,NA,NA,TGTGCCAGCAGTTTAACTGGGGTTGTAGAGCAGTACTTC,CASSLTGVVEQYF
TRBV13,TRBJ2-1,TRBD1,NA,TGTGCCAGCAGCCTAGACAGGGGTGATGAGCAGTTCTTC,CASSLDRGDEQFF
TRBV11-3,TRBJ1-1,NA,NA,TGTGCCAGCAGCCACATGACCCCAGGGACTGAAGCTTTCTTT,CASSHMTPGTEAFF
TRBV6-5,TRBJ2-5,NA,few,TGTGCCAGCAGCTCCCACACAGGAGAGACCCAGTACTTC,CASSSHTGETQYF
TRBV25-1,TRBJ1-5,NA,NA,TGTGCCAGCAGTCGAACAGGGTCGAGGCAGCCCCAGCATTTT,CASSRTGSRQPQHF
TRBV29-1,TRBJ1-2,TRBD1,NA,TGCAGCGTTGAGGGCAGGGGGGGAGGCTACACCTTC,CSVEGRGGGYTF
TRBV28,TRBJ1-1,NA,NA,TGTGCCAGCAGTCCCATACAGGATACTGAAGCTTTCTTT,CASSPIQDTEAFF
TRBV7-9,TRBJ1-1,NA,few,TGTGCCAGCAGCTTAGATACCAGGGACACTGAAGCTTTCTTT,CASSLDTRDTEAFF
TRBV29-1,TRBJ2-7,NA,NA,TGCAGCGTTGGGGGCGGTACGATCTCCTACGAGCAGTACTTC,CSVGGGTISYEQYF
TRBV2,TRBJ2-7,NA,NA,TGTGCCAGCAGCCCACCGGTGCACGAGCAGTACTTC,CASSPPVHEQYF
TRBV6-1,TRBJ2-3,NA,NA,TGTGCCAGCAGTGAAGGTGGGGGAGGCACAGATACGCAGTATTTT,CASSEGGGGTDTQYF
TRBV5-1,TRBJ2-1,NA,NA,TGCGCCAGCAGCTTGCCAGGGTCCAATGAGCAGTTCTTC,CASSLPGSNEQFF
TRBV4-1,TRBJ2-1,NA,NA,TGCGCCAGCAGCCGACAGGTTTACAATGAGCAGTTCTTC,CASSRQVYNEQFF
TRBV7-9,TRBJ2-7,TRBD1,NA,TGTGCCAGCAGCTCGGCCGGACAGGGGGCTAATCCTCACTACGAGCAGTACTTC,CASSSAGQGANPHYEQYF
TRBV5-5,TRBJ1-4,TRBD1,NA,TGTGCCAGCAGCTTGGGTGCGGGACAGGGTTGGACTAATGAAAAACTGTTTTTT,CASSLGAGQGWTNEKLFF
TRBV7-8,TRBJ2-3,TRBD2,NA,TGTGCCAGCAGCTTACGGCCTAGCGGGGGGGTCACAGATACGCAGTATTTT,CASSLRPSGGVTDTQYF
TRBV9,TRBJ1-3,NA,NA,TGTGCCAGCAGCGCCCAACCGGACAGAACAGGAAACACCATATATTTT,CASSAQPDRTGNTIYF
TRBV6-6,TRBJ1-1,NA,NA,TGTGCCAGCAGTTACTCGGGACGGTACACTGAAGCTTTCTTT,CASSYSGRYTEAFF
TRBV6-1,TRBJ2-7,NA,NA,TGTGCCAGCAGTGAATATACCTCGGACGAGCAGTACTTC,CASSEYTSDEQYF
TRBV4-1,TRBJ2-7,TRBD2,NA,TGCGCCAGCAGCCACCCCGGGACTAGCTTGTACGAGCAGTACTTC,CASSHPGTSLYEQYF
TRBV11-2,TRBJ1-6,TRBD1,NA,TGTGCCAGCAGCCGAATGGGACAGGGCAATTCACCCCTCCACTTT,CASSRMGQGNSPLHF
TRBV5-6,TRBJ2-7,TRBD2,NA,TGTGCCAGCAGCTTGGGGGCGGGGGTGCCGTCCTACGAGCAGTACTTC,CASSLGAGVPSYEQYF
TRBV19,TRBJ2-4,NA,NA,TGTGCCAGTAGTATAGGATCGGGGGCGGCCAAAAACATTCAGTACTTC,CASSIGSGAAKNIQYF
TRBV7-2,TRBJ1-5,NA,NA,TGTGCCAGCAGCTTATGGGGGGATCAGCCCCAGCATTTT,CASSLWGDQPQHF
TRBV27,TRBJ1-5,NA,NA,TGTGCCAGCAGTCCGTCCCCGGGGGGCAATCAGCCCCAGCATTTT,CASSPSPGGNQPQHF
TRBV13,TRBJ2-7,TRBD2,NA,TGTGCCAGCAGCTTGGTGACTAGCGGGGGGACCTACGAGCAGTACTTC,CASSLVTSGGTYEQYF
TRBV9,TRBJ1-2,NA,NA,TGTGCCAGCAGCGTAGGACCATACGGACAAGATCCGCGCGGCTACACCTTC,CASSVGPYGQDPRGYTF
TRBV27,TRBJ1-2,TRBD1,NA,TGTGCCAGCAGTCGGGGACAGCAAAGAGGCTACACCTTC,CASSRGQQRGYTF
TRBV10-3,TRBJ2-7,NA,many,TGTGCCATCAAGAACAGGGACGAGCAGTACTTC,CAIKNRDEQYF
TRBV14,TRBJ2-7,TRBD1,once,TGTGCCAGCAGCTACGGACAGGGATACTACGAGCAGTACTTC,CASSYGQGYYEQYF
TRBV7-8,TRBJ2-5,NA,NA,TGTGCCAGCAGCCCGCTGGGGGGGCCTCAAGAGACCCAGTACTTC,CASSPLGGPQETQYF
TRBV6-6,TRBJ2-3,NA,NA,TGTGCCAGCACCCCGAACAGGGTAGGGGGCACAGATACGCAGTATTTT,CASTPNRVGGTDTQYF
TRBV4-1,TRBJ2-7,NA,NA,TGCGCCAGCAGCCAAGAAATCGGTAGCTCCTACGAGCAGTACTTC,CASSQEIGSSYEQYF
TRBV6-5,TRBJ2-5,TRBD1,NA,TGTGCCAGCAGTTTGTCGACAGGGATGAGAGAGACCCAGTACTTC,CASSLSTGMRETQYF
TRBV27,TRBJ1-2,NA,NA,TGTGCCAGCAGTTTATCGGCTTATAACTATGGCTACACCTTC,CASSLSAYNYGYTF
TRBV27,TRBJ1-4,NA,NA,TGTGCCAGCAGTTTAGGGACCGGAAGTTCCGATGAAAAACTGTTTTTT,CASSLGTGSSDEKLFF
TRBV6-5,TRBJ1-4,NA,NA,TGTGCCAGCAGTTACTCCCCGCACGCAACTAATGAAAAACTGTTTTTT,CASSYSPHATNEKLFF
TRBV11-2,TRBJ2-7,NA,NA,TGTGCCAGCAGCCAACTTCGACAGGAGCAGTACTTC,CASSQLRQEQYF
TRBV11-3,TRBJ2-4,TRBD1,NA,TGTGCCAGCAGTCCCAACCCGGGACAGGGCATGTTTGAGGCCAAAAACATTCAGTACTTC,CASSPNPGQGMFEAKNIQYF
TRBV19,TRBJ2-7,NA,NA,TGTGCCAGTAGGGGTCCATACTACGAGCAGTACTTC,CASRGPYYEQYF
TRBV6-4,TRBJ2-2,NA,NA,TGTGCCAGCAGTCTTCGTGGGGGGAGCACCGGGGAGCTGTTTTTT,CASSLRGGSTGELFF